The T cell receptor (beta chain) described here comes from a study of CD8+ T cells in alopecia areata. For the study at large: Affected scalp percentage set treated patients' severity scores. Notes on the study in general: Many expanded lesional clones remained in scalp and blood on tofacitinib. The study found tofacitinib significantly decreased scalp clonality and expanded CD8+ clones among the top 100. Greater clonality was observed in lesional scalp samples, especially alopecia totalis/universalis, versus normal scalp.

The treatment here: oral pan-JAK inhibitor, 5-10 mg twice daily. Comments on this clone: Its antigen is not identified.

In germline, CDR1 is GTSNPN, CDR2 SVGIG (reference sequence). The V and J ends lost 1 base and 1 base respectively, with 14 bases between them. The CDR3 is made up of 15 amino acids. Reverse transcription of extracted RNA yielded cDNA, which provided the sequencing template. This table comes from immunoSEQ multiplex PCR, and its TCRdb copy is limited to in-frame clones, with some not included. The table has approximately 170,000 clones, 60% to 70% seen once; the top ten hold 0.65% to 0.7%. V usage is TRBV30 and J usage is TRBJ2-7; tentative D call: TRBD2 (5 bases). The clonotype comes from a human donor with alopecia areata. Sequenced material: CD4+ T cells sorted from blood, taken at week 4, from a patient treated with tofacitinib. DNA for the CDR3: TGTGCCTGGAGTGCAGGAGGTACGGGATCCTACGAGCAGTACTTC. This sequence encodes CAWSAGGTGSYEQYF.